The present T cell receptor (beta chain) was sequenced within a study of OX40 agonist ivuxolimab in advanced cancers. Germline values: CDR1 SGHVS, CDR2 FQNEAQ. Trimming removed 5 bases from V and 5 bases from J, with 10 bases in between. The length of the CDR3 is 13 residues. Sequencing used immunoSEQ multiplex PCR; TCRdb keeps in-frame clones, though not all of them. The table records 25,000 to 35,000 clones, roughly 84% of them present only once. The TCR comes from an adult with an advanced solid tumor such as melanoma, head and neck, liver or kidney cancer. V usage is TRBV7-8 and J usage is TRBJ1-5; no definite D call. The sample consisted of CD4+ or CD8+ T cells sorted from blood, taken in a trial of the OX40 agonist ivuxolimab. The CDR3 loop is CASSLRTDQPQHF. CDR3 in DNA: TGTGCCAGCAGCCTCCGGACGGATCAGCCCCAGCATTTT. The whole variable domain, filled in from reference TRBV7-8 and TRBJ1-5, reads GAGVSQSPRYKVAKRGQDVALRCDPISGHVSLFWYQQALGQGPEFLTYFQNEAQLDKSGLPSDRFFAERPEGSVSTLKIQRTQQEDSAVYLCASSLRTDQPQHFGDGTRLSIL.